The rows below give T cell receptor beta chains drawn from one sample of a study of cytomegalovirus exposure and HLA in healthy donors. TCRdb keeps only in-frame clones here, not all; method: immunoSEQ multiplex PCR. The table shows approximately 170,000 clones, with 82% occurring only once. The sequenced material came from PBMCs. The receptor source for this set is a male donor in good health and CMV-seronegative. Each CDR3 is given with its conserved first and last residue. The D gene is left open where the match is weak. Clone size is given for some rows only: seen once, a few or many times, or a class if the clone is expanded.

clone size,V gene,D gene,J gene,CDR3 DNA,CDR3 protein
NA,TRBV14,NA,TRBJ2-1,TGTGCCAGCAGCCAATTAACAGAGCAGTTCTTC,CASSQLTEQFF
NA,TRBV11-2,TRBD1,TRBJ1-5,TGTGCCAGCAGCTCGGGACAGAGCTACAATCAGCCCCAGCATTTT,CASSSGQSYNQPQHF
NA,TRBV14,TRBD2,TRBJ2-7,TGTGCCAGCAGCCTAGCCCTCGGGGGGGTCTACGAGCAGTACTTC,CASSLALGGVYEQYF
NA,TRBV4-2,NA,TRBJ2-1,TGTGCCAGCAGCCAGGAACGGGGATCGGACCAGCAGTTCTTC,CASSQERGSDQQFF
once,TRBV9,TRBD1,TRBJ2-7,TGTGCCAGCAGCTCACTAGGACAGGGGCCCTACGAGCAGTACTTC,CASSSLGQGPYEQYF
NA,TRBV28,TRBD1,TRBJ1-5,TGTGCCAGCAGTTCGGGACAGGGCGCTCAGCCCCAGCATTTT,CASSSGQGAQPQHF
few,TRBV9,NA,TRBJ1-3,TGTGCCAGCAGCGTATTTAACAGGGCTCCTGGAAACACCATATATTTT,CASSVFNRAPGNTIYF
NA,TRBV27,TRBD2,TRBJ2-7,TGTGCCAGCAGTGAGCTAGCGGGAGGGTCCTACGAGCAGTACTTC,CASSELAGGSYEQYF
NA,TRBV6-4,TRBD1,TRBJ1-5,TGTGCCAGCAGCAGAACAGGGGGCGGCGATCAGCCCCAGCATTTT,CASSRTGGGDQPQHF
NA,TRBV7-2,NA,TRBJ1-5,TGTGCCAGCAGCTTAGACTTGGGGGGTTCCAATCAGCCCCAGCATTTT,CASSLDLGGSNQPQHF
NA,TRBV5-4,NA,TRBJ1-2,TGTGCCAGCAGCGACAATCAGGGGAACTATGGCTACACCTTC,CASSDNQGNYGYTF
NA,TRBV19,TRBD1,TRBJ1-5,TGTGCCAGTAGTATGACAGGGGGACCCAATCAGCCCCAGCATTTT,CASSMTGGPNQPQHF